The sequence of this TCR beta chain was determined in a study of blood T cell repertoires in COVID-19. Study information: The United States, Italy and Spain provided the acute and convalescent COVID-19 samples. Sources were T cells, B-cell-depleted T cells, or PBMCs; the material itself was cDNA or gDNA.

Germline loops: CDR1 MGHRA, CDR2 YSYEKL. Germline trimming cut 5 bases from V and 2 bases from J; bases unmatched to any gene: 5. The CDR3 covers 16 residues. In the study's own analysis: Amplification of reference gene primers was used by the study to estimate nucleated cell counts. Data came from immunoSEQ multiplex PCR; TCRdb stores just in-frame clones and leaves some out. The DNA was the basis for D and trimming; V, J and clone size are from that table. This repertoire shows about 160,000 clones, around four fifths found once; its top ten account for roughly 9%. Specimen: peripheral blood. The chain recombines TRBV4-1 with TRBJ1-5; 11 positions agree with TRBD1. The origin of this receptor is a woman of 80 years or more with active or convalescent COVID-19. In nucleotides, the CDR3 is TGCGCCAGCAGCAACGGACAGGGGGCTGGCAATCAGCCCCAGCATTTT. This translates into CASSNGQGAGNQPQHF.